The rows below give T cell receptor beta chains drawn from one sample of a study of T cells in Graves' hyperthyroidism and ophthalmopathy. MiXCR was run by TCRdb on the multiplex PCR reads, yielding one entry per CDR3 protein. Found here are approximately 620,000 distinct CDR3 sequences, around 14% of them singletons; the top ten hold roughly 5.7%. The sequenced sample consisted of blood. These receptors were obtained from a woman aged 25-40 years with Graves' hyperthyroidism that later progressed to Graves' ophthalmopathy. The CDR3 runs from the conserved cysteine through the conserved F or W. A D gene is named only where the DNA matches it firmly. Rows give clone size only sometimes, using once, few, many, or a class for an expanded clone.

TRBJ1-1 | NA | TRBV9 | NA | TGTGCCAGCAGCGTGGACAGTCTGGTCACTGAAGCTTTCTTT | CASSVDSLVTEAFF
TRBJ2-7 | few | TRBV10-3 | TRBD1 | TGTGCCATCAGCCCGGACAGGGAAACCTACGAGCAGTACTTC | CAISPDRETYEQYF
TRBJ1-5 | NA | TRBV19 | TRBD1 | TGTGCCAGTAGTGGGGGGACAGGGGGTCAGCCCCAGCATTTT | CASSGGTGGQPQHF
TRBJ1-1 | many | TRBV20-1 | NA | TGCAGTGCTAGCGGCCCCTCGGGGCCCCGTGGCACTGAAGCTTTCTTT | CSASGPSGPRGTEAFF
TRBJ2-7 | few | TRBV9 | NA | TGTGCCAGCAGCGTAGGACAGCCGTCCGGGGGCGAGCAGTACTTC | CASSVGQPSGGEQYF
TRBJ2-7 | many | TRBV5-1 | TRBD2 | TGCGCCAGCAGCCAACAGCGGGAGGGGACCTACGAGCAGTACTTC | CASSQQREGTYEQYF
TRBJ2-5 | NA | TRBV6-5 | NA | TGTGCCAGCAGTTACCCAACCGGAGTGGTAGCGGTGATCTCGGAGACCCAGTACTTC | CASSYPTGVVAVISETQYF
TRBJ1-1 | many | TRBV7-3 | NA | TGTGCCAGCAGCTTAATGGCCCGGGGGGACACTGAAGCTTTCTTT | CASSLMARGDTEAFF
TRBJ1-1 | many | TRBV13 | TRBD1 | TGTGCCAGCAGCTTGAGACAGGGCGCCGACACTGAAGCTTTCTTT | CASSLRQGADTEAFF
TRBJ2-3 | many | TRBV19 | NA | TGTGCCAGTTTTCCCGCCCCCGGGACGGCAGGCACAGATACGCAGTATTTT | CASFPAPGTAGTDTQYF
TRBJ1-4 | many | TRBV20-1 | TRBD1 | TGCAGTGCAAGGGGGCTCGGTGAAAAACTGTTTTTT | CSARGLGEKLFF
TRBJ2-7 | many | TRBV7-2 | TRBD2 | TGTGCCAGCAGCTTTGGCCTGACTAGCAACGAGCAGTACTTC | CASSFGLTSNEQYF
TRBJ2-1 | NA | TRBV6-2/TRBV6-3 | TRBD2 | TGTGCCAGCAGTTACTCCACCGGGACTAGCATCAACAATGAGCAGTTCTTC | CASSYSTGTSINNEQFF
TRBJ2-5 | few | TRBV7-2 | TRBD1 | TGTGCCAGCAGCATGACAGGGTGGGAGACCCAGTACTTC | CASSMTGWETQYF
TRBJ1-6 | NA | TRBV12-3/TRBV12-4 | NA | TGTGCCAGCAGTCCCCCACCTCTCCACTTT | CASSPPPLHF
TRBJ1-1 | NA | TRBV12-3/TRBV12-4 | NA | TGTGCCAGCAGTTTCGGGGGAAGGGCTGAAGCTTTCTTT | CASSFGGRAEAFF
TRBJ1-1 | many | TRBV30 | NA | TGTGCCTGGAGACAGGGATTGAACACTGAAGCTTTCTTT | CAWRQGLNTEAFF